This entry is about one TCR beta chain. The antigen is unknown. The sample is drawn from a study of graft-versus-host responses after intestinal transplantation. Study as a whole: The recipients all started with anti-thymocyte globulin induction and then took tacrolimus and steroids for 3 to 4 years.

The CDR3 length is 13 residues. The germline V gene encodes CDR1 SGHRS and CDR2 YFSETQ. Trimming at V came to 4 bases and at J to 3 bases, leaving 2 bases not matched to a gene. This table comes from immunoSEQ multiplex PCR, and its TCRdb copy is limited to in-frame clones, with some not included. The table lists about 85,000 clones, roughly 80% of them singletons. The input for sequencing was unstimulated CD4+ T cells sorted from spleen or lymph node cells, taken before intestinal transplant. The TCR originated in a human donor who received an intestinal transplant. The chain joins TRBV5-1 to TRBJ2-7; 9 bases match TRBD1. This CDR3 reads CASSMGQGYEQYF. The CDR3 nucleotides are TGCGCCAGCAGCATGGGACAGGGCTACGAGCAGTACTTC.